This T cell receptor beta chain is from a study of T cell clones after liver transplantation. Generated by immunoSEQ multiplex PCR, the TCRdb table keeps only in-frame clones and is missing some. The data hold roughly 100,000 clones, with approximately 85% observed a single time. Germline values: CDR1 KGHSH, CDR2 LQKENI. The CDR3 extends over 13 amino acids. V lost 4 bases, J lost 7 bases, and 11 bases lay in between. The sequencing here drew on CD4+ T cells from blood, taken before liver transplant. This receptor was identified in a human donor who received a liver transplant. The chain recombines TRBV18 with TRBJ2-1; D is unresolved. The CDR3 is CASSQTTANEQFF. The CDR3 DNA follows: TGTGCCAGCTCACAAACGACTGCAAATGAGCAGTTCTTC.